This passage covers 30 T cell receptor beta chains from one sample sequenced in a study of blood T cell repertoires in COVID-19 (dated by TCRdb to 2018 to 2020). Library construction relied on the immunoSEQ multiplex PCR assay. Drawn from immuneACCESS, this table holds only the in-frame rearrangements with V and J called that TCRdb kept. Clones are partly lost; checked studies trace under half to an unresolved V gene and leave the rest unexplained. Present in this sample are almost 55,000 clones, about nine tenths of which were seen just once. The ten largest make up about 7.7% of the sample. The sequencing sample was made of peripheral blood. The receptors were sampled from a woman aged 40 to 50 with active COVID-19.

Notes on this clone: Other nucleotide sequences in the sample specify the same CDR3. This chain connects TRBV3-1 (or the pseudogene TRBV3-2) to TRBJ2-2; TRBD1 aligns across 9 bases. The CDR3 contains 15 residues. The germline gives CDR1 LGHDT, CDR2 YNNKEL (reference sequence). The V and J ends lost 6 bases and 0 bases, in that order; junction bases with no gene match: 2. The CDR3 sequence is CASSRQGANTGELFF. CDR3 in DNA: TGTGCCAGCAGTCGACAGGGGGCGAACACCGGGGAGCTGTTTTTT.

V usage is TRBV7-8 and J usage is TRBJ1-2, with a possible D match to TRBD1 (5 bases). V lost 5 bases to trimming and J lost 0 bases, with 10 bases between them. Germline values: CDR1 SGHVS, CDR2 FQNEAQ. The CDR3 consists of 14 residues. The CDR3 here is CASSRQTANYGYTF. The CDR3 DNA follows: TGTGCCAGCAGCCGACAGACAGCTAACTATGGCTACACCTTC.

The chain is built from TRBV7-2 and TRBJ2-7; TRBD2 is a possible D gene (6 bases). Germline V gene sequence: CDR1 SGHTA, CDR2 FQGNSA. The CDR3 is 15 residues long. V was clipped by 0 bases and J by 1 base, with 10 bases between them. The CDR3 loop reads CASSLAPGVSYEQYF. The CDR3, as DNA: TGTGCCAGCAGCTTAGCTCCGGGGGTGTCCTACGAGCAGTACTTC.

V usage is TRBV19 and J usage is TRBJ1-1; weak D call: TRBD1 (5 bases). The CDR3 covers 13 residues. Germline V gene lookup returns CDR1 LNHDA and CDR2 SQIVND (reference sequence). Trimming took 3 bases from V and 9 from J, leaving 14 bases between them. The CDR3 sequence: CASSIELQGKAFF. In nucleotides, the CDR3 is TGTGCCAGTAGTATCGAACTCCAGGGAAAAGCTTTCTTT.

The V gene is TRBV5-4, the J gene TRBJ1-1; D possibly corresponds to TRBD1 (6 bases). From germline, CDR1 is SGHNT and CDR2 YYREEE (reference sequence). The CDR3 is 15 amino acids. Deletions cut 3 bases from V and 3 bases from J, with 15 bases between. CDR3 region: CASSSSRGGDTEAFF. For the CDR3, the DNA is TGTGCCAGCAGCTCCTCCAGGGGTGGGGACACTGAAGCTTTCTTT.

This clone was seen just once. The CDR3 sequence: CASKNPGGGGPHTGELFF. The CDR3 DNA reads as TGTGCCAGTAAAAACCCGGGGGGCGGGGGGCCGCACACCGGGGAGCTGTTTTTT. This rearrangement joins TRBV19 to TRBJ2-2, with 8 nucleotides matching TRBD2. This CDR3 comprises 18 residues. In germline, CDR1 is LNHDA, CDR2 SQIVND (reference sequence). The V gene end was trimmed by 7 bases and the J gene end by 3 bases; junction bases not matched to a gene: 16.

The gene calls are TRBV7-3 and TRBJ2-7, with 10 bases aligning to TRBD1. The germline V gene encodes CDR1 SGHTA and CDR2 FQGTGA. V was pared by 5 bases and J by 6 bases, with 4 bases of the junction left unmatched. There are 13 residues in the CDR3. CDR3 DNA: TGTGCCAGCAGCCGACAGGGGGCGGGCGAGCAGTACTTC. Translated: CASSRQGAGEQYF.

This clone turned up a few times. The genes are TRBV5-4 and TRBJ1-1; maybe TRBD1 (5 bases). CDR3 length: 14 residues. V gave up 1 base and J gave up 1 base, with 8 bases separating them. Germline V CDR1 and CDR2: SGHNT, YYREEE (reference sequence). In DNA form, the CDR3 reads TGTGCCAGCAGCTTGTTCAGGGCGAACACTGAAGCTTTCTTT. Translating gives CASSLFRANTEAFF.

The CDR3 reads CASSTGVPQETQYF. Written as DNA, the CDR3 is TGTGCCAGTAGTACGGGGGTTCCCCAGGAGACCCAGTACTTC. The chain has TRBV19 and TRBJ2-5; possible D gene TRBD2, 6 bases. CDR3 length: 14 amino acids. Trimming shortened V by 4 bases and J by 5 bases, and 14 bases separated the two germline ends. Germline V CDR1 and CDR2: LNHDA, SQIVND (reference sequence).

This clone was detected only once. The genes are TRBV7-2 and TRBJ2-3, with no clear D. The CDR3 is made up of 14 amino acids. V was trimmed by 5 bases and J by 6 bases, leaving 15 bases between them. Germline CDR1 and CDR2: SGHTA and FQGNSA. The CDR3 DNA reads TGTGCCAGCAGCCTGGCGGTCCGTGGGGATACGCAGTATTTT. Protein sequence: CASSLAVRGDTQYF.

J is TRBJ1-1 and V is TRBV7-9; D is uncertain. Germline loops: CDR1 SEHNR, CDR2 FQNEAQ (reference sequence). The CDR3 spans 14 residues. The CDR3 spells CVSEQAQTNTEAFF. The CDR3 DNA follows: TGTGTCTCGGAGCAAGCTCAAACGAACACTGAAGCTTTCTTT.

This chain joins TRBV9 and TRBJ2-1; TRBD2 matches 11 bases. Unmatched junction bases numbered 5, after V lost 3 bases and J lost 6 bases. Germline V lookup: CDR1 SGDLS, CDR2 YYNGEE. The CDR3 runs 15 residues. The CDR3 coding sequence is TGTGCCAGCAGCGCCTCCGGGACTAGCGGCAATGAGCAGTTCTTC. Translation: CASSASGTSGNEQFF.

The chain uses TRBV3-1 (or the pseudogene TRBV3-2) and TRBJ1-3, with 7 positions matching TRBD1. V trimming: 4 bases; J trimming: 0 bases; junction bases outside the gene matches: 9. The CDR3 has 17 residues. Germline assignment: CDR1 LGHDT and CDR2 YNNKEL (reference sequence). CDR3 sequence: CASSRRQGLSSGNTIYF. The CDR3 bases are TGTGCCAGCAGCCGTCGACAGGGCCTGAGCTCTGGAAACACCATATATTTT.

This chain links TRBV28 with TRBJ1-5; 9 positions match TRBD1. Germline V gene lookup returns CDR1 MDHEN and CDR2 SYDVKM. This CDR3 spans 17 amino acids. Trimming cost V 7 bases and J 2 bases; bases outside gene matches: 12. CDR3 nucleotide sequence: TGTGCCAGCACCTCATTACAGGGGGCGCGTGGCAATCAGCCCCAGCATTTT. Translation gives CASTSLQGARGNQPQHF. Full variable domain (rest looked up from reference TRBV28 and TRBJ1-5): DVKVTQSSRYLVKRTGEKVFLECVQDMDHENMFWYRQDPGLGLRLIYFSYDVKMKEKGDIPEGYSVSREKKERFSLILESASTNQTSMYLCASTSLQGARGNQPQHFGDGTRLSIL.

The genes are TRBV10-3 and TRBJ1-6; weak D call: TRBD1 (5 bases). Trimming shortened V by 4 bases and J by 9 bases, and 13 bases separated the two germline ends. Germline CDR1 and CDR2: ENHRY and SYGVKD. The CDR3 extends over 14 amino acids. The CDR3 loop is CAISVRDIGSPLHF. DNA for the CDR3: TGTGCCATCAGTGTCAGGGATATCGGTTCACCCCTCCACTTT.

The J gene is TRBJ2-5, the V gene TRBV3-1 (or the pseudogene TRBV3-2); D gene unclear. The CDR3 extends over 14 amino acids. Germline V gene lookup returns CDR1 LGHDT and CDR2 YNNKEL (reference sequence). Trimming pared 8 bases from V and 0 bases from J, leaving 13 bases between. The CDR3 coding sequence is TGTGCCAGCCGCGCGAGGTCGAACCAAGAGACCCAGTACTTC. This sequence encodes CASRARSNQETQYF.

CDR3: CASSGGPSQETQYF. The DNA of the CDR3 is TGTGCCAGCAGCGGGGGGCCAAGCCAAGAGACCCAGTACTTC. This chain connects TRBV9 to TRBJ2-5, with a weak D call TRBD1 (6 bases). The CDR3 is 14 amino acids. V gave up 3 bases and J gave up 1 base, with 10 bases separating them. Germline V gene lookup returns CDR1 SGDLS and CDR2 YYNGEE.

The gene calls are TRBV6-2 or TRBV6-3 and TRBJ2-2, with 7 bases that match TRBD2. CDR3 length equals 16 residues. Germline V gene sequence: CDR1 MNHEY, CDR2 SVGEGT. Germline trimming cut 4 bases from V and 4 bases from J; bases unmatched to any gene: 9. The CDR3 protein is CASSSTGLVGTGELFF. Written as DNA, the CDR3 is TGTGCCAGCAGTTCGACCGGACTAGTTGGCACCGGGGAGCTGTTTTTT.

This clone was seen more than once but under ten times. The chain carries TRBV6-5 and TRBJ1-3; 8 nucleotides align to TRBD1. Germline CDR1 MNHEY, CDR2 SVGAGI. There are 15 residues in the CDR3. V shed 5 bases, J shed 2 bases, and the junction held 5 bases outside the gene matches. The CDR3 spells CASSPIRGPGNTIYF. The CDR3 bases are TGTGCCAGCAGTCCTATCAGGGGGCCTGGAAACACCATATATTTT.

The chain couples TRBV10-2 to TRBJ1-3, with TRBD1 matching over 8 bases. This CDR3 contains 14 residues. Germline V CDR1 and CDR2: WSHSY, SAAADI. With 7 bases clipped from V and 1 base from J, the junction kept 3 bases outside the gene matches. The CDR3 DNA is TGCGCCAGCACCCGGACAGGGTCTGGAAACACCATATATTTT. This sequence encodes CASTRTGSGNTIYF.

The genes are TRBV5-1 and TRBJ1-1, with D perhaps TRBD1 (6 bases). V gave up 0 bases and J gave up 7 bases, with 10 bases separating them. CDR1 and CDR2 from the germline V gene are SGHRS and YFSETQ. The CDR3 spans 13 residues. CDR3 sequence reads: CASSLANRDEAFF. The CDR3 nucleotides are TGCGCCAGCAGCTTGGCCAACAGGGATGAAGCTTTCTTT.

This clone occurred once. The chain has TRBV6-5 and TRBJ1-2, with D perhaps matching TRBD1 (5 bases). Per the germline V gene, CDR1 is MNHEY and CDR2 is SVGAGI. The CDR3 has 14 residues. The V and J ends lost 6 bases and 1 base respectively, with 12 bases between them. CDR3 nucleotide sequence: TGTGCCAGCAGCGGGACTGGCGGTAACTATGGCTACACCTTC. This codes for CASSGTGGNYGYTF.

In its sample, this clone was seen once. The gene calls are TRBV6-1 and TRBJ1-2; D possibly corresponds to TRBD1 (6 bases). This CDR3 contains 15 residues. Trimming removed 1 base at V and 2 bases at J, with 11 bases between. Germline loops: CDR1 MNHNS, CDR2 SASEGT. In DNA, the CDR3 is TGTGCCAGCAGTGAAGAGGGGACAAAAAACTATGGCTACACCTTC. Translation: CASSEEGTKNYGYTF.

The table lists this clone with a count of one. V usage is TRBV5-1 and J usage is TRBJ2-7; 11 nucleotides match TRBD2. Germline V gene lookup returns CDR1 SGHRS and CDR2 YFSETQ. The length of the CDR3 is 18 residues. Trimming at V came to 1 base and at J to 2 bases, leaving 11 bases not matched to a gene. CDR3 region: CASSLYTLAGGSTYEQYF. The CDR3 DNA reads TGCGCCAGCAGCTTGTATACCCTAGCGGGGGGTTCCACCTACGAGCAGTACTTC.

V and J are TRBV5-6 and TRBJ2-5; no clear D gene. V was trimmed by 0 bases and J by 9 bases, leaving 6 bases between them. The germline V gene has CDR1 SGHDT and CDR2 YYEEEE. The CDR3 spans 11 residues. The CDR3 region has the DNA TGTGCCAGCAGCTTGGCAGATTCCCAGTACTTC. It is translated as CASSLADSQYF.

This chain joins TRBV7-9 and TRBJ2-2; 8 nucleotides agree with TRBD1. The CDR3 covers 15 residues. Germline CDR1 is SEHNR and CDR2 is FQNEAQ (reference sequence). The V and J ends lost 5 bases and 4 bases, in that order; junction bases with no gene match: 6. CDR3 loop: CASSGRTGSTGELFF. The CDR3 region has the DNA TGTGCCAGCAGCGGGAGGACAGGGTCCACCGGGGAGCTGTTTTTT.

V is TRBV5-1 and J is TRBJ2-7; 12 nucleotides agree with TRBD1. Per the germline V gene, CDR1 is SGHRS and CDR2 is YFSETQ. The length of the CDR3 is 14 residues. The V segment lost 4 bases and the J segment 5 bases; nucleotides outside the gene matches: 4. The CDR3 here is CASSPGQGANEQYF. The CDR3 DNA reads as TGCGCCAGCAGCCCGGGACAGGGGGCGAACGAGCAGTACTTC.

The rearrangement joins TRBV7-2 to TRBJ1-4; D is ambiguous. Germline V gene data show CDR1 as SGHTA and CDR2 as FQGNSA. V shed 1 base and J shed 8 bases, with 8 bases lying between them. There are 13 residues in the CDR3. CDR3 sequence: CASSLGRREKLFF. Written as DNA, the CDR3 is TGTGCCAGCAGCTTAGGGAGACGGGAAAAACTGTTTTTT.

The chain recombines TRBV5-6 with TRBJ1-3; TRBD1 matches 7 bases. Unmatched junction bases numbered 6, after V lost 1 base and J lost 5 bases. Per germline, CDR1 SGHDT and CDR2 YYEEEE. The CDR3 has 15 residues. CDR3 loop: CASSLRPQGRNTIYF. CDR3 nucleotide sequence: TGTGCCAGCAGCTTGCGGCCACAGGGGCGAAACACCATATATTTT.

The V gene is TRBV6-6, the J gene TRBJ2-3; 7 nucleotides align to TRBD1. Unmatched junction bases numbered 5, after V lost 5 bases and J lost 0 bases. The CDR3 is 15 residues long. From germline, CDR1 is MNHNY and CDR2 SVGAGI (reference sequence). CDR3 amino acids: CASSAPGQSTDTQYF. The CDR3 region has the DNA TGTGCCAGCAGTGCGCCGGGACAGAGCACAGATACGCAGTATTTT.